Below are 8 T cell receptor beta chains sequenced from a single sample in a study of cytomegalovirus exposure and HLA in healthy donors. Primers for the PCR totalled 60 Vbeta and 13 Jbeta. Only in-frame clones appear in the TCRdb table, and some are missing; sequencing was by immunoSEQ multiplex PCR. The data show fewer than 120,000 clones, over 60% seen once. The sample comprised PBMCs. The origin of the receptors is a man younger than 40 in good health and CMV-seropositive.

This clone was counted a few times. The genes are TRBV7-9 and TRBJ1-2, with D possibly being TRBD1 (5 bases). The germline V gene encodes CDR1 SEHNR and CDR2 FQNEAQ (reference sequence). The CDR3 length is 13 residues. The V and J ends lost 5 bases and 3 bases respectively, with 10 bases between them. The CDR3 sequence is CASSGTGDYGYTF. The CDR3 region has the DNA TGTGCCAGCAGCGGTACAGGTGACTATGGCTACACCTTC.

This chain links TRBV6-5 with TRBJ1-1; 10 bases fit TRBD1. The junction had 0 bases not matched to a gene; V was cut back by 4 bases and J by 1 base. The length of the CDR3 is 14 residues. The germline CDR1 and CDR2 sequences are MNHEY and SVGAGI. The CDR3 is CASSWTGGNTEAFF. DNA for the CDR3: TGTGCCAGCAGTTGGACAGGGGGGAACACTGAAGCTTTCTTT.

The chain has TRBV4-1 and TRBJ1-1, with no clear D. V gave up 0 bases and J gave up 1 base, with 9 bases separating them. Germline V gene data show CDR1 as MGHRA and CDR2 as YSYEKL. The CDR3 sequence is 15 residues long. CDR3 coding DNA: TGCGCCAGCAGCCAAGATGGGAGAGGGAACACTGAAGCTTTCTTT. Its translation: CASSQDGRGNTEAFF.

This chain connects TRBV7-3 to TRBJ2-3; tentatively, D is TRBD1 (5 bases). V was shortened by 6 bases and J by 7 bases, with 14 bases between the two germline ends. The germline CDR1 and CDR2 sequences are SGHTA and FQGTGA. This CDR3 is 13 amino acids long. CDR3: CASRPQGGYTQYF. The CDR3 DNA follows: TGTGCCAGCAGACCTCAGGGCGGCTATACGCAGTATTTT.

The rearrangement uses TRBV7-9 and TRBJ2-1; 7 bases are shared with TRBD2. Germline lookup yields CDR1 SEHNR and CDR2 FQNEAQ (reference sequence). The CDR3 contains 15 residues. With V trimmed by 11 bases and J by 8 bases, 18 bases remained unmatched. The CDR3 sequence is CAEAGGGSVGDEQFF. Here the CDR3 DNA reads TGTGCCGAAGCTGGCGGGGGTTCCGTGGGCGATGAGCAGTTCTTC.

The chain links TRBV27 to TRBJ1-1; TRBD1 matches 10 bases. The J segment lost 3 bases and the V segment lost 1 base, leaving 11 bases of the junction unmatched. The CDR3 has 18 residues. CDR1 is MNHEY, CDR2 SMNVEV, per germline (reference sequence). CDR3 in DNA: TGTGCCAGCAGTTTATGGGGGACAGGGGAGGGGGGTGACACTGAAGCTTTCTTT. It is translated as CASSLWGTGEGGDTEAFF.

V gene TRBV15 combines with J gene TRBJ1-5; D possibly corresponds to TRBD1 (5 bases). V shed 0 bases and J shed 0 bases, with 9 bases lying between them. The germline gives CDR1 LNHNV, CDR2 YYDKDF (reference sequence). CDR3 size: 16 residues. CDR3 sequence (DNA): TGTGCCACCAGCAGAGATCCGGGGGGTAGCAATCAGCCCCAGCATTTT. It translates to CATSRDPGGSNQPQHF.

This clone has more than one count but fewer than ten. J is TRBJ2-7 and V is TRBV28; D might be TRBD2 (6 bases). The germline CDR1 and CDR2 sequences are MDHEN and SYDVKM. This CDR3 has 16 residues. Trimming cost V 7 bases and J 2 bases, with 21 bases left between them. CDR3 sequence (DNA): TGTGCCAGCAACTCACCCGGGGGTGAAGCCCCCTACGAGCAGTACTTC. This translates into CASNSPGGEAPYEQYF.